The present T cell receptor beta chain was sequenced within a study of beta chain features in type 1 diabetes. Background on the study: Age, gender and cell yields were alike across patients and healthy donors. The study, taken as a whole, reports: For Type 1 diabetes patients, all four CD4+ subsets carried TCRB CDR3s that were moderately but significantly shorter. Naive, central memory and regulatory TCRB repertoires appeared more similar among patients than healthy donors.

Expressed TCRB transcripts were sequenced because the entire RNA isolate underwent reverse transcription. Clones were sequenced by immunoSEQ multiplex PCR, and TCRdb holds only the in-frame ones, with some missing. Here the sample spans some 250,000 clones, approximately 15% being singletons. This clone has just a few counts. Its antigen is as yet unknown. This CDR3 has 16 amino acids. Per the germline V gene, CDR1 is SGHRS and CDR2 is YFSETQ. Trimming shortened V by 0 bases and J by 3 bases, and 15 bases separated the two germline ends. The genes are TRBV5-1 and TRBJ1-1; the D is unclear. Sequences were obtained from naive CD4+ T cells from blood. This clonotype was obtained from a man between 25 and 39 years old with type 1 diabetes. Here the CDR3 reads CASSLGSYKRDTEAFF. In DNA form, the CDR3 reads TGCGCCAGCAGCTTGGGTTCCTACAAACGGGACACTGAAGCTTTCTTT.